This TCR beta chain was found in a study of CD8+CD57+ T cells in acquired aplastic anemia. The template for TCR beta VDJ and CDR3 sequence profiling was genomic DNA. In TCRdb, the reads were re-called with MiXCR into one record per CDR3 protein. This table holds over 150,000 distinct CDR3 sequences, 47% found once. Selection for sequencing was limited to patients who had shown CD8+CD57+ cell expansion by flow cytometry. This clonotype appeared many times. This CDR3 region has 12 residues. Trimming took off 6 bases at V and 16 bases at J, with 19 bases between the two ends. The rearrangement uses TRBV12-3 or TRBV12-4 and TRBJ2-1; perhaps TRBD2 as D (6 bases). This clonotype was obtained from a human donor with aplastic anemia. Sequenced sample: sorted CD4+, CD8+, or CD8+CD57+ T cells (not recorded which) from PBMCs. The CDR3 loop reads CASSPTGAGTFF. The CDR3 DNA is TGTGCCAGCAGCCCTACTGGGGCGGGGACTTTCTTC.